This T cell receptor (beta chain) was observed in a study of blood T cell repertoires in COVID-19. Study-level background: Sites in the United States, Italy and Spain provided acute and convalescent COVID-19 samples. Sources were T cells, B-cell-depleted T cells, or PBMCs; the material itself was cDNA or gDNA.

As originally analysed: Amplification with reference gene primers provided the estimates of nucleated cell counts. The method was immunoSEQ multiplex PCR; TCRdb's version includes in-frame clones alone and lacks a portion of them. That table gives V, J and clone size, and the DNA gave D and trimming. The sample shows about 130,000 clones, around 80% of them seen only once. Germline CDR1 is KGHSH and CDR2 is LQKENI. The CDR3 runs to 13 residues. V lost 0 bases to trimming and J lost 0 bases, with 3 bases between them. Input material: peripheral blood. This sequence originates from a man between 60 and 75 years old who had recovered from COVID-19. V gene TRBV18 combines with J gene TRBJ2-7; D remains ambiguous. This chain's CDR3 is CASSPPSSYEQYF. As DNA, the CDR3 is TGTGCCAGCTCACCACCGAGCTCCTACGAGCAGTACTTC.